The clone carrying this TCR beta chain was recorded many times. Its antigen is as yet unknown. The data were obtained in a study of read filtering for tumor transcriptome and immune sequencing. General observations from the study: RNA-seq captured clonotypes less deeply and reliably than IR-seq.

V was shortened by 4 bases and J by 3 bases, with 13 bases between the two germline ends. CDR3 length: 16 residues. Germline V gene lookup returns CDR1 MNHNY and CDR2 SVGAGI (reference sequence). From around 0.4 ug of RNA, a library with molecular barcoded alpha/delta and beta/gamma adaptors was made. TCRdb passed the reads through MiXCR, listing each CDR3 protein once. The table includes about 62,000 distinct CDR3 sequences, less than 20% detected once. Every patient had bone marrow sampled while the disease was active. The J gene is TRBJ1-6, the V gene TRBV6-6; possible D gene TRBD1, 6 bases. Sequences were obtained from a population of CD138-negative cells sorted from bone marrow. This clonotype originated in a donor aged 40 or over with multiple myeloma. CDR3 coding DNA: TGTGCCAGCAGTTCGAGCAGGGGCTTCTATAATTCACCCCTCCACTTT. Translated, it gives CASSSSRGFYNSPLHF.